This entry is about one T cell receptor beta chain. No cognate antigen has been identified for it. Base-call qualities are not available, and no considerably larger clone is one nucleotide away. Looking up the germline V gene yields CDR1 SGHRS and CDR2 YFSETQ. Measured from the cysteine to the phenylalanine, the CDR3 is 14 residues long. Only CDR3 DNA remains: 42 bases, in frame from the first base. Cut back by 4 bases and 1 base, the V and J ends lie 11 bases apart. The receptor library was made with 5' RACE. Sequencing was performed on an Illumina HiSeq 2500. A second about 7 to 12 cycle PCR used a sample-barcoded 5' primer and a J-beta primer mix. A unique molecular identifier was introduced onto each TCR beta cDNA molecule by a template-switch 5' adaptor carrying 12 random nucleotides. Each sample yielded at least 2.5 million CDR3-containing paired-end reads. All of the RNA was converted into first-strand cDNA using the Mint cDNA synthesis kit, with a TRBC-specific oligonucleotide serving as the primer. Following uracil-DNA glycosylase treatment, a first 18-cycle PCR with universal primers M1SS and BC2_uni_R was performed on all cDNA. On the study's bioinformatics: For normalization, 1 million high-quality reads, each with a distinct molecular identifier, were randomly selected from each sample. Instead of being binned into consensus sequences, reads that shared molecular identifiers were thrown out. CDR3 identification, clonotype clustering and error correction used MiTCR with a Q25 quality threshold and the strictest error-elimination algorithm. A nonparametric unseen species model with Euler transformation was used to estimate a lower bound on total TCR beta diversity. Clones were called with MiXCR by TCRdb after fastp trimmed the public reads at Q25, and only in-frame beta chains were retained. When rows share a CDR3 protein, they turn into one entry using the most common DNA and genes. Here the V and J calls rest on TCRdb's processing, not on the authors' analysis. Recorded for this sample are under 850,000 distinct CDR3 sequences; roughly 35% of them occurred a single time. The ten largest clones capture 10% to 15% of the sample.

This sample was included in a study of blood T cells in healthy people across ages (dated by TCRdb to between 2015 and 2016). Looking at the study overall: Template switching captured roughly one uniquely barcoded TCR beta cDNA molecule per two T cells in model experiments. Age-related changes in TCR beta repertoire diversity were measured in the study by deep sequencing normalized with unique cDNA molecular identifiers. Donors of different ages were randomly distributed across sequencing lanes to avoid experimental bias. Donors were grouped into four age groups: young (average 16 years), middle-aged (39), aged (roughly 62) and long-lived (over 80). For two donors (one aged 18 to 30 and one aged 80 or older), the study analyzed two additional independent replicas of 1 million unique cDNA reads from the same blood draw.

What the authors observed across the whole study: Compared with the aged group, the long-lived group had more naive CD4+ T cells, fewer expanded clones and increased TCR diversity, a pattern suggesting age selection. Because donor CMV infection status was unknown, age-related changes in expanded clonotypes were potentially confounded. Estimates of total diversity based on one million sequenced T cells were considered lower bounds and underestimates. The percentage of naive T cells measured by flow cytometry correlated strongly with observed TCR beta diversity. As age increased, observed TCR beta diversity per million T cells dropped in a roughly linear way, and a significant reduction was already evident by age around 41. Bulk unsorted PBMC profiling prevented conclusive comparison of naive and antigen-experienced compartments.

The donors were about 40 Caucasian individuals from Russia, aged 6 to 90 years, who were systemically healthy. Roughly 10 milliliters of peripheral blood were drawn from each donor into EDTA-treated Vacutainer tubes. Ficoll-Paque density-gradient centrifugation was used to isolate PBMCs, with at least 6.5 million obtained per sample. Trizol reagent was used to extract total RNA from the PBMCs, yielding at least 6 micrograms per sample. Naive CD45RAhigh/CD27high T cell percentages were measured by flow cytometry on a PBMC aliquot from every donor. The sample was blood. The chain links TRBV5-1 with TRBJ1-1; too little of a D gene remains to name it. The receptor was derived from a man between 18 and 29 years old in good health. DNA sequence: TGCGCCAGCAGCAGCGCCGGCCAGAACACTGAAGCTTTCTTT. Translated, this gives CASSSAGQNTEAFF. The entire variable domain, with the stretches around the CDR3 drawn from the reference TRBV5-1 and TRBJ1-1 proteins, is KAGVTQTPRYLIKTRGQQVTLSCSPISGHRSVSWYQQTPGQGLQFLFEYFSETQRNKGNFPGRFSGRQFSNSRSEMNVSTLELGDSALYLCASSSAGQNTEAFFGQGTRLTVV.